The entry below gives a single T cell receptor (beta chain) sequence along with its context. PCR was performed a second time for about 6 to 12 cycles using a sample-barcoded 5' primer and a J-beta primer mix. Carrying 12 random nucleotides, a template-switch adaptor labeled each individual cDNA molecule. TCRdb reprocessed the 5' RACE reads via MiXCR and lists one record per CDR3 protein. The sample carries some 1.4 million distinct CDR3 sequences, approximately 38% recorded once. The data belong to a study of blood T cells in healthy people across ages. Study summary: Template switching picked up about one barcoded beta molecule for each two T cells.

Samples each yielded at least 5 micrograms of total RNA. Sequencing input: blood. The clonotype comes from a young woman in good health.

The CDR3 spells CSALSGTGGEVGKLFF. CDR3 sequence (DNA): TGCAGTGCTTTAAGCGGGACAGGGGGCGAGGTTGGAAAACTGTTTTTT. The gene calls are TRBV20-1 and TRBJ1-4; the match to TRBD1 covers 12 bases. Germline V CDR1 and CDR2: DFQATT, SNEGSKA (reference sequence). The CDR3 loop spans 16 amino acids. V dropped 5 bases and J dropped 10; count of bases not matched to a gene: 14.